The T cell receptor (beta chain) described here comes from a study of CD8 T cells in Susac syndrome. Reverse transcription of 0.5 to 1 ug RNA was performed with random hexamers. TCRdb reprocessed the immunoSEQ multiplex PCR reads with MiXCR, giving one entry per CDR3 protein. The sample contains 200,000 or so distinct CDR3 sequences, roughly 95% of which appear only once. CDR1 and CDR2 (germline): MGHRA, YSYEKL. The V gene end was trimmed by 3 bases and the J gene end by 1 base; junction bases not matched to a gene: 4. CDR3 size: 18 residues. The chain recombines TRBV4-1 with TRBJ2-1; the match to TRBD2 covers 15 bases. The specimen was CD4+ T cells from PBMCs. The origin of this receptor is a human donor with Susac syndrome. CDR3 in amino acids: CASSQGLAGGTSYNEQFF. As DNA, the CDR3 is TGCGCCAGCAGCCAGGGACTAGCGGGGGGAACATCCTACAATGAGCAGTTCTTC.